The clone carrying this TCR beta chain was seen only a few times. Its specificity is not known. This CDR3 is 14 amino acids long. Trimming took off 5 bases at V and 4 bases at J, with 14 bases between the two ends. Germline CDR1 reads MNHNY; CDR2 reads SVGAGI (reference sequence). This record comes from a study of blood T cells in healthy people across ages. Together with a sample-barcoded 5' primer, a J-beta primer mix was included in a second PCR lasting about 7 to 12 cycles. Each cDNA was tagged by a template-switch adaptor containing 12 random nucleotides. TCRdb used MiXCR to reprocess the 5' RACE reads, holding one entry per CDR3 protein. Of approximately 940,000 distinct CDR3 sequences in the sample, around 49% were seen once. General study findings and limits: Naive T cell percentage by flow cytometry tracked strongly with beta diversity. Per million T cells, TCR beta diversity dropped about linearly as age rose.

Material for sequencing was blood. This clonotype originated in a man aged 25-40 years in good health. The V gene is TRBV6-6, the J gene TRBJ1-2; D unclear. CDR3 region: CASSTGPLPYGYTF. The CDR3 region has the DNA TGTGCCAGCAGTACCGGGCCCCTGCCCTATGGCTACACCTTC.